This is a list of T cell receptor beta chains from one sample in a study of identical twins. TCRdb recomputed calls from the 5' RACE reads with MiXCR, one row per CDR3 protein. The sample holds some 690,000 distinct CDR3 sequences; 21% are singletons and the top ten take more than 4%. These data are also associated with another study on T cells expressing NK-cell markers.

Sequencing was carried out using PBMCs. These receptors originate from a woman under 30 in good health. CDR3s include the opening cysteine and the closing phenylalanine or tryptophan. The D gene is left open where the match is weak. Expanded clones are given a class, and other clones once, few, many or no size at all.

v_gene,d_gene,j_gene,abundance,CDR3aa,CDR3nt
TRBV20-1,TRBD1,TRBJ1-2,few,CSARGQFNYGYTF,TGCAGTGCTAGGGGACAGTTTAACTATGGCTACACCTTC
TRBV10-3,TRBD2,TRBJ2-1,many,CAINPGTSGYNEQFF,TGTGCCATCAATCCCGGGACTAGCGGCTACAATGAGCAGTTCTTC
TRBV5-6,.,TRBJ2-7,.,CASRERYSSYEQYF,TGTGCCAGCAGAGAACGGTACAGCTCCTACGAGCAGTACTTC
TRBV15,.,TRBJ2-7,.,CATSRVTTSYEQYF,TGTGCCACCAGCAGAGTTACGACATCCTACGAGCAGTACTTC
TRBV11-2,TRBD2,TRBJ2-2,.,CASSLGDPAGEGAGELFF,TGTGCCAGCAGCTTAGGGGATCCGGCGGGAGAGGGAGCCGGGGAGCTGTTTTTT
TRBV12-3/TRBV12-4,TRBD2,TRBJ2-7,.,CASSRRLAGDLTDEQYF,TGTGCCAGCAGCCGAAGACTAGCGGGAGATCTAACGGATGAGCAGTACTTC
TRBV10-3,.,TRBJ2-7,.,CAISGLRSYEQYF,TGTGCCATCAGTGGGTTGAGGTCCTACGAGCAGTACTTC
TRBV20-1,TRBD1,TRBJ1-1,.,CSARVQDRGSNTEAFF,TGCAGTGCTAGAGTTCAGGACAGGGGGTCGAACACTGAAGCTTTCTTT
TRBV6-5,TRBD2,TRBJ2-7,few,CASSYPLAGGLYEQYF,TGTGCCAGCAGTTACCCTCTAGCGGGAGGCTTATACGAGCAGTACTTC
TRBV20-1,.,TRBJ2-7,few,CSARDPRATVTYEQYF,TGCAGTGCTAGAGACCCCCGGGCCACGGTTACCTACGAGCAGTACTTC
TRBV10-3,.,TRBJ2-7,few,CAISGPDTVTYEQYF,TGTGCCATCAGTGGCCCGGACACCGTGACCTACGAGCAGTACTTC
TRBV6-5,.,TRBJ2-1,few,CASSLGGKQFF,TGTGCCAGCAGCCTCGGGGGTAAGCAGTTCTTC
TRBV25-1,.,TRBJ2-6,few,CASLGPHSGANVLTF,TGTGCCAGCTTGGGACCGCACTCTGGGGCCAACGTCCTGACTTTC